One and the same sample provided the 9 T cell receptor beta chains below, sequenced in a study of blood T cell repertoires in COVID-19. TCRdb's copy holds only in-frame clones and misses some; the assay was immunoSEQ multiplex PCR. The table has about 21,000 clones, 82% seen once. The sample taken for sequencing was peripheral blood. The receptors derive from a human donor in a cohort sampled during active COVID-19.

V and J are TRBV6-2 or TRBV6-3 and TRBJ2-3; 10 bases are a match to TRBD2. The CDR3 spans 19 residues. Trimming removed 0 bases from V and 2 bases from J; junction bases left unmatched: 11. Germline V lookup: CDR1 MNHEY, CDR2 SVGEGT. Written as DNA, the CDR3 is TGTGCCAGCAGTTACTCGGAACTAGCGGGAATCCGTACCACAGATACGCAGTATTTT. Its protein product is CASSYSELAGIRTTDTQYF.

The chain is built from TRBV6-2 or TRBV6-3 and TRBJ1-5; 7 bases fit TRBD1. The V segment lost 2 bases and the J segment 5 bases; nucleotides outside the gene matches: 3. Germline V gives CDR1 MNHEY, CDR2 SVGEGT. The CDR3 contains 14 residues. The chain's CDR3 is CASSYGQVYQPQHF. The CDR3 DNA is TGTGCCAGCAGTTACGGACAGGTTTATCAGCCCCAGCATTTT.

The rearrangement uses TRBV19 and TRBJ2-3, with 9 bases that match TRBD2. The trim removed 3 bases at V and 4 bases at J, leaving 5 bases unmatched. Germline values: CDR1 LNHDA, CDR2 SQIVND (reference sequence). The CDR3 consists of 15 residues. The CDR3 protein is CASSIIEREADTQYF. The CDR3 region has the DNA TGTGCCAGTAGTATTATCGAGCGGGAGGCAGATACGCAGTATTTT.

Points on this clone: Other nucleotide sequences from this sample produce the same CDR3. J is TRBJ2-2 and V is TRBV2; the D gene is possibly TRBD2 (6 bases). Deletions cut 8 bases from V and 2 bases from J, with 9 bases between. Per germline, CDR1 SNHLY and CDR2 FYNNEI. The CDR3 consists of 13 residues. The CDR3 spells CASSAGNTGELFF. As DNA, the CDR3 is TGTGCCAGCTCGGCGGGAAACACCGGGGAGCTGTTTTTT.

The J gene is TRBJ2-3, the V gene TRBV27, with a weak D call TRBD2 (5 bases). Germline CDR1 MNHEY, CDR2 SMNVEV (reference sequence). V shed 6 bases and J shed 0 bases, with 13 bases lying between them. The CDR3 is 15 amino acids. CDR3 nucleotides: TGTGCCAGCAGCTATATAGCGCCGAGCACAGATACGCAGTATTTT. Residues: CASSYIAPSTDTQYF.

V usage is TRBV30 and J usage is TRBJ1-1, with D possibly being TRBD1 (6 bases). This CDR3 contains 14 residues. V shed 3 bases and J shed 2 bases, with 13 bases lying between them. Germline CDR1 reads GTSNPN; CDR2 reads SVGIG (reference sequence). For the CDR3, the DNA is TGTGCCTGGAGAGCAGACAGGTATAACACTGAAGCTTTCTTT. It codes for CAWRADRYNTEAFF.

The chain recombines TRBV28 with TRBJ2-3; unclear D gene. V dropped 1 base and J dropped 6 bases, with 5 bases sitting between them. Germline V gene lookup returns CDR1 MDHEN and CDR2 SYDVKM. This CDR3 spans 12 amino acids. Written as DNA, the CDR3 is TGTGCCAGCAGTTTATTACGGGATACGCAGTATTTT. This translates into CASSLLRDTQYF. The variable domain in full, completed from reference TRBV28 and TRBJ2-3, reads DVKVTQSSRYLVKRTGEKVFLECVQDMDHENMFWYRQDPGLGLRLIYFSYDVKMKEKGDIPEGYSVSREKKERFSLILESASTNQTSMYLCASSLLRDTQYFGPGTRLTVL.

V gene TRBV5-1 combines with J gene TRBJ2-1, with a tentative D call TRBD2 (6 bases). The germline V gene has CDR1 SGHRS and CDR2 YFSETQ. Trimming took off 4 bases at V and 12 bases at J, with 14 bases between the two ends. This CDR3 region has 12 residues. The CDR3 DNA reads as TGCGCCAGCAGCACGGGGACTCCCCGGCAGTTCTTC. Protein product: CASSTGTPRQFF. The complete variable domain, with remaining parts taken from reference TRBV5-1 and TRBJ2-1, reads KAGVTQTPRYLIKTRGQQVTLSCSPISGHRSVSWYQQTPGQGLQFLFEYFSETQRNKGNFPGRFSGRQFSNSRSEMNVSTLELGDSALYLCASSTGTPRQFFGPGTRLTVL.

This chain uses TRBV19 with TRBJ1-5, with a weak D call TRBD1 (6 bases). V was clipped by 0 bases and J by 7 bases, with 13 bases between them. CDR1 is LNHDA, CDR2 SQIVND, per germline (reference sequence). CDR3 length equals 15 residues. The chain's CDR3 is CASSIDWGGVQPQHF. The CDR3 region has the DNA TGTGCCAGTAGTATAGACTGGGGGGGCGTCCAGCCCCAGCATTTT.